Listed here is a single TCR beta chain. Its antigen is currently unknown. TCRdb used MiXCR to reprocess the reads, holding one entry per CDR3 protein. The table has roughly 68,000 distinct CDR3 sequences, about 69% seen once. CDR1 SGHDN and CDR2 FVKESK come from the germline V gene. The CDR3 covers 15 residues. The V and J ends lost 4 bases and 7 bases, in that order; junction bases with no gene match: 7. This sample is part of a study of type 1 regulatory T cells. The overall study: This in vitro CD4 product, T-allo10, is enriched for Tr1 cells and alloantigen-specific.

The graft donor-derived T-allo10 cells reportedly recognize host alloantigens, are anergic, and suppress alloantigen-specifically. The chain uses TRBV14 and TRBJ2-1; TRBD2 matches at 10 bases. Sequencing was carried out using cultured T cells, either the whole culture or a sorted T cell fraction (not recorded which). Subset: Tr1-enriched cell product generated in vitro against host alloantigens. This sequence was found in a human donor in good health. The CDR3 reads CASSPGLAAGNEQFF. CDR3 DNA sequence: TGTGCCAGCAGCCCCGGACTAGCGGCTGGGAATGAGCAGTTCTTC.